The sample holds many counts of the clone carrying this T cell receptor (beta chain). These data are taken from a study of early T cells in non-severe SARS-CoV-2 infection. Attachment of unique molecular identifiers to individual cDNA molecules was performed. TCRdb re-called the 5' RACE reads through MiXCR, storing one row per CDR3 protein. The profile shows more than 25,000 distinct CDR3 sequences, over 8.5% of them singletons. The sequence was obtained from an adult who was a healthcare worker with PCR-confirmed SARS-CoV-2 infection or an uninfected control (not recorded which). The source material was whole blood.

CDR3 bases: TGTGCCAGCAGCGAGCAGGGGGCTAATGAAAAACTGTTTTTT. This sequence encodes CASSEQGANEKLFF. This chain connects TRBV9 to TRBJ1-4; 7 bases line up with TRBD1. The CDR3 loop spans 14 amino acids. Germline CDR1 is SGDLS and CDR2 is YYNGEE. The V segment lost 3 bases and the J segment 3 bases; nucleotides outside the gene matches: 2. Based on the CDR3 plus reference TRBV9 and TRBJ1-4, the full variable domain is DSGVTQTPKHLITATGQRVTLRCSPRSGDLSVYWYQQSLDQGLQFLIQYYNGEERAKGNILERFSAQQFPDLHSELNLSSLELGDSALYFCASSEQGANEKLFFGSGTQLSVL.